These 6 T cell receptor beta chains were all obtained from the same sample, sequenced in a study of graft-versus-host responses after intestinal transplantation. This table comes from immunoSEQ multiplex PCR, and its TCRdb copy is limited to in-frame clones, with some not included. This sample has 77,000 or so clones, with 80% to 95% found just once. The starting material was PBMCs, obtained 98 days after intestinal transplantation. These TCRs come from a human patient who received an intestinal transplant, so some T cells may come from the graft donor.

This chain joins TRBV11-3 and TRBJ2-4; D possibly matches TRBD1 or TRBD2 (5 bases each). Germline CDR1 SGHNT, CDR2 YENEEA. This CDR3 contains 17 residues. Trimming removed 4 bases from V and 2 bases from J, with 18 bases in between. The CDR3 here is CASSYDSRRETKNIQYF. The CDR3 bases are TGTGCCAGCAGCTACGACAGTAGACGGGAAACCAAAAACATTCAGTACTTC. Drawing the rest from reference TRBV11-3 and TRBJ2-4, the complete variable domain is EAGVVQSPRYKIIEKKQPVAFWCNPISGHNTLYWYLQNLGQGPELLIRYENEEAVDDSQLPKDRFSAERLKGVDSTLKIQPAELGDSAVYLCASSYDSRRETKNIQYFGAGTRLSVL.

This rearrangement joins TRBV30 to TRBJ2-1; tentative D call: TRBD2 (5 bases). Germline lookup yields CDR1 GTSNPN and CDR2 SVGIG (reference sequence). The germline V and J ends were trimmed by 3 bases and 9 bases, with 12 bases remaining between them. The length of the CDR3 is 12 residues. CDR3 sequence (DNA): TGTGCCTGGAGCGGAGACTATGGTGAGCAGTTCTTC. The encoded protein is CAWSGDYGEQFF.

The chain has TRBV10-1 and TRBJ1-6; 8 positions agree with TRBD1. This CDR3 has 15 amino acids. Trimming took 4 bases from V and 3 from J; bases not matched to a gene: 2. CDR1 and CDR2 (germline): WNHNN, SYGVQD (reference sequence). The CDR3 is CASSGQGFYNSPLHF. In DNA, the CDR3 is TGCGCCAGCAGTGGACAGGGGTTCTATAATTCACCCCTCCACTTT.

The J gene is TRBJ2-5, the V gene TRBV28, with D perhaps TRBD2 (6 bases). Germline values: CDR1 MDHEN, CDR2 SYDVKM. The CDR3 extends over 16 amino acids. The V end was cut by 5 bases, the J end by 1 base, with 17 bases between. The CDR3 protein is CASSPRAGPVQETQYF. CDR3 DNA: TGTGCCAGCAGTCCAAGGGCGGGGCCAGTCCAAGAGACCCAGTACTTC.

The genes are TRBV7-9 and TRBJ2-7; 10 positions agree with TRBD2. CDR1 and CDR2 (germline): SEHNR, FQNEAQ (reference sequence). CDR3 length: 18 amino acids. V was clipped by 5 bases and J by 1 base; unmatched bases: 14. CDR3 sequence reads: CASSPGTLAGARSYEQYF. The CDR3, as DNA: TGTGCCAGCAGCCCCGGGACTCTAGCGGGGGCGAGGTCCTACGAGCAGTACTTC.

The chain has TRBV6-1 and TRBJ2-3; no definite D call. There are 15 residues in the CDR3. Germline V gene data show CDR1 as MNHNS and CDR2 as SASEGT. V lost 1 base and J lost 1, with 9 bases in between. The CDR3 protein is CASSEEVVGTDTQYF. In nucleotides, the CDR3 is TGTGCCAGCAGTGAAGAGGTAGTGGGCACAGATACGCAGTATTTT.